The 5 T cell receptor beta chains listed next were all sequenced from one sample in a study of cytomegalovirus exposure and HLA in healthy donors. The PCR was carried out with 60 Vbeta primers and 13 Jbeta primers. Libraries were prepared by immunoSEQ multiplex PCR; TCRdb keeps only in-frame clonotypes and omits some of them. The repertoire includes about 160,000 clones, around 79% of them detected once, and more than 2.5% sits in the top ten. The sample comprised PBMCs. The receptors were gathered from a female donor in good health and CMV-seronegative.

The chain uses TRBV27 and TRBJ2-3; no reliable D call. The length of the CDR3 is 15 residues. CDR1 and CDR2 (germline): MNHEY, SMNVEV (reference sequence). V was clipped by 2 bases and J by 0 bases, with 9 bases between them. The DNA of the CDR3 is TGTGCCAGCAGTTTAACAGAGCCCAGCACAGATACGCAGTATTTT. Translation gives CASSLTEPSTDTQYF.

This rearrangement joins TRBV10-3 to TRBJ2-5; a possible D gene is TRBD2 (5 bases). The germline V gene encodes CDR1 ENHRY and CDR2 SYGVKD. V gave up 0 bases and J gave up 4 bases, with 15 bases separating them. This CDR3 has 16 residues. Written as DNA, the CDR3 is TGTGCCATCAGTGAGTCAGAGGGCCAAGTTGGAGAGACCCAGTACTTC. Residues: CAISESEGQVGETQYF.

This clone was detected only a few times. The chain combines TRBV7-9 with TRBJ1-1; 10 bases line up with TRBD1. This CDR3 region has 15 residues. V dropped 4 bases and J dropped 7; count of bases not matched to a gene: 9. Germline CDR1 and CDR2: SEHNR and FQNEAQ (reference sequence). CDR3 amino acids: CASSSGTGVENEAFF. DNA for the CDR3: TGTGCCAGCAGCTCCGGGACAGGGGTTGAGAATGAAGCTTTCTTT.

This clone was found once. The chain uses TRBV4-3 and TRBJ2-6, with D possibly matching TRBD1 (5 bases). The CDR3 length is 16 residues. Germline CDR1 LGHNA, CDR2 YSLEER. Trimming cost V 0 bases and J 0 bases, with 6 bases left between them. CDR3 DNA: TGCGCCAGCAGCCAAGACAGGGCCTCTGGGGCCAACGTCCTGACTTTC. Its protein is CASSQDRASGANVLTF.

The chain employs TRBV6-5 and TRBJ1-6; no clear D gene. This CDR3 region has 15 residues. Trimming stripped 0 bases from V and 7 bases from J, with 10 bases between. From germline, CDR1 is MNHEY and CDR2 SVGAGI. The CDR3 DNA reads TGTGCCAGCAGTTACTCCCGCCCGGGGAATTCACCCCTCCACTTT. It encodes CASSYSRPGNSPLHF.